These 15 T cell receptor beta chains came from one sample sequenced in a study of T cells in Graves' hyperthyroidism and ophthalmopathy. Amplification yielded TCR beta CDR3 regions, with RNA transcripts as the source. The TCR CDR3 first-round RT-PCR relied on the HTBI primer set. One entry per CDR3 protein results from TCRdb running MiXCR on the multiplex PCR reads. The sample consists of a few hundred thousand distinct CDR3 sequences, 15% to 20% of them appearing once. Specimen: blood. The receptor set was obtained from a woman aged 35 to 49 with Graves' ophthalmopathy.

This clonotype turned up a few times. The chain employs TRBV7-9 and TRBJ2-5; possibly TRBD1 for D (5 bases). This CDR3 is built from 15 residues. Trimming left V 3 bases short and J 3 bases short, with 14 bases between. The V gene's germline CDR1 is SEHNR and CDR2 FQNEAQ (reference sequence). This CDR3 reads CASSLGRWGEETQYF. CDR3 bases: TGTGCCAGCAGCTTGGGTCGATGGGGCGAAGAGACCCAGTACTTC.

About this clonotype: A read error is possible here, since a much larger clone lies one base away. As DNA, the CDR3 is TGTGCCGGCAGTTTGTGGCTAGCGGGGTACACAGATACGCAGTATTTT. Protein product: CAGSLWLAGYTDTQYF. The chain uses TRBV28 and TRBJ2-3; TRBD2 aligns across 9 bases. This CDR3 spans 16 amino acids. Germline-derived CDR1 and CDR2 are MDHEN and SYDVKM.

The rearrangement joins TRBV20-1 to TRBJ2-7; TRBD1 matches 10 bases. The V gene's germline CDR1 is DFQATT and CDR2 SNEGSKA (reference sequence). J was trimmed by 0 bases and V by 0 bases; bases with no gene match: 8. CDR3 length: 17 amino acids. CDR3 sequence reads: CSARDRDRGQFSYEQYF. The CDR3 region has the DNA TGCAGTGCTAGAGATCGGGACAGGGGTCAATTCTCCTACGAGCAGTACTTC.

This clonotype was observed at least ten times. CDR3 sequence reads: CASSLIRMSSYEQYF. The CDR3 region has the DNA TGTGCCAGCAGTTTGATCCGGATGAGCTCCTACGAGCAGTACTTC. The chain links TRBV28 to TRBJ2-7; D uncertain. This CDR3 is 15 amino acids long. The ends were cut back, 3 bases at V and 0 bases at J, with 12 bases in the middle. Germline-derived CDR1 and CDR2 are MDHEN and SYDVKM.

This clonotype was picked up a small number of times. The chain is built from TRBV5-4 and TRBJ2-7, with 13 bases that match TRBD2. Germline V lookup: CDR1 SGHNT, CDR2 YYREEE (reference sequence). The J segment lost 3 bases and the V segment lost 4 bases, leaving 7 bases of the junction unmatched. The CDR3 runs to 16 residues. The CDR3 sequence: CASSTWTSGRIYEQYF. For the CDR3, the DNA is TGTGCCAGCAGCACCTGGACTAGCGGGAGAATCTACGAGCAGTACTTC.

This clonotype was seen ten or more times. This chain connects TRBV5-1 to TRBJ1-1; 7 bases line up with TRBD1. The CDR3 length is 17 residues. The germline V gene encodes CDR1 SGHRS and CDR2 YFSETQ. V lost 2 bases, J lost 0 bases, and 10 bases stayed unmatched. The CDR3 is CASSFSGGRSMNTEAFF. CDR3 in DNA: TGCGCCAGCAGCTTTTCAGGGGGTCGGTCCATGAACACTGAAGCTTTCTTT.

This clonotype was counted between two and nine times. V is TRBV7-8 and J is TRBJ1-5; no firm D call. The V gene's germline CDR1 is SGHVS and CDR2 FQNEAQ. Trimming took off 5 bases at V and 0 bases at J, with 11 bases between the two ends. The CDR3 has 15 residues. CDR3 region: CASSGSVNSNQPQHF. CDR3 bases: TGTGCCAGCAGCGGCTCCGTTAATAGCAATCAGCCCCAGCATTTT.

CDR3: CSARPQLGAGGYGYTF. In DNA, the CDR3 is TGCAGTGCTAGGCCCCAATTGGGGGCTGGGGGCTATGGCTACACCTTC. The chain uses TRBV20-1 and TRBJ1-2; D perhaps matches TRBD1 (6 bases). Germline CDR1 reads DFQATT; CDR2 reads SNEGSKA (reference sequence). CDR3 length equals 16 residues. Trimming took 3 bases from V and 4 from J, leaving 21 bases between them.

This clonotype came up a few times. The chain links TRBV6-9 to TRBJ1-2, with no clear D. Trimming cost V 3 bases and J 2 bases, with 7 bases left between them. CDR3 length equals 13 residues. In germline, CDR1 is MNHGY, CDR2 SVAAGI. The CDR3 nucleotides read TGTGCCAGCAGTTACATAGGGAACTATGGCTACACCTTC. It translates to CASSYIGNYGYTF.

The sample holds many counts of this clonotype. This chain uses TRBV2 with TRBJ2-7, with TRBD1 matching 7 bases. The germline CDR1 and CDR2 sequences are SNHLY and FYNNEI. The CDR3 sequence is 14 residues long. Germline trimming cut 7 bases from V and 7 bases from J; bases unmatched to any gene: 13. CDR3 protein: CASTLRTGPGEQYF. CDR3 bases: TGTGCCAGCACGTTGAGGACAGGACCAGGTGAGCAGTACTTC.

The sample holds a few counts of this clonotype. CDR3 nucleotides: TGTGCCAGCAGCTCCGCGACAGGGGGCTACGAGCAGTACTTC. Translating gives CASSSATGGYEQYF. This rearrangement joins TRBV9 to TRBJ2-7, with 9 bases aligning to TRBD1. The V gene's germline CDR1 is SGDLS and CDR2 YYNGEE. The length of the CDR3 is 14 residues. The V gene end was trimmed by 4 bases and the J gene end by 3 bases; junction bases not matched to a gene: 5.

Many counts were recorded for this clonotype. No DNA is shown, since the ends of the CDR3 on it are uncertain; the CDR3 is the one TCRdb lists. V and J are TRBV2 and TRBJ2-3. Germline CDR1 SNHLY, CDR2 FYNNEI. The CDR3 has 14 amino acids, counting both end residues. CDR3 loop: CASSSSERTDTQYF.

This clonotype was observed many times. J is TRBJ1-3 and V is TRBV20-1; D might be TRBD1 (6 bases). With 6 bases removed from V and 0 bases from J, the gap between germline ends came to 18 bases. Looked up from germline, CDR1 is DFQATT and CDR2 is SNEGSKA (reference sequence). CDR3 length equals 16 residues. CDR3 bases: TGCAGTGCCGGGGGGCCCCTTAAGAGCTCTGGAAACACCATATATTTT. Translating gives CSAGGPLKSSGNTIYF.

This clonotype has a count of ten or more. The chain recombines TRBV11-3 with TRBJ2-5; no clear D. Per germline, CDR1 SGHNT and CDR2 YENEEA. The CDR3 runs 14 residues. Trimming shortened V by 4 bases and J by 7 bases, and 16 bases separated the two germline ends. CDR3 sequence: CASSSTPASGTQYF. The CDR3 DNA reads as TGTGCCAGCAGCTCCACCCCGGCATCGGGGACCCAGTACTTC.

This clonotype appeared many times. The CDR3 reads CAWSAPRGIANYGYTF. In DNA, the CDR3 is TGTGCCTGGAGTGCCCCCCGGGGCATAGCTAACTATGGCTACACCTTC. This sequence joins TRBV30 and TRBJ1-2; TRBD1 is a possible D gene (5 bases). The CDR3 contains 16 residues. Trimming removed 1 base from V and 0 bases from J, with 15 bases in between. Germline V gene sequence: CDR1 GTSNPN, CDR2 SVGIG (reference sequence).